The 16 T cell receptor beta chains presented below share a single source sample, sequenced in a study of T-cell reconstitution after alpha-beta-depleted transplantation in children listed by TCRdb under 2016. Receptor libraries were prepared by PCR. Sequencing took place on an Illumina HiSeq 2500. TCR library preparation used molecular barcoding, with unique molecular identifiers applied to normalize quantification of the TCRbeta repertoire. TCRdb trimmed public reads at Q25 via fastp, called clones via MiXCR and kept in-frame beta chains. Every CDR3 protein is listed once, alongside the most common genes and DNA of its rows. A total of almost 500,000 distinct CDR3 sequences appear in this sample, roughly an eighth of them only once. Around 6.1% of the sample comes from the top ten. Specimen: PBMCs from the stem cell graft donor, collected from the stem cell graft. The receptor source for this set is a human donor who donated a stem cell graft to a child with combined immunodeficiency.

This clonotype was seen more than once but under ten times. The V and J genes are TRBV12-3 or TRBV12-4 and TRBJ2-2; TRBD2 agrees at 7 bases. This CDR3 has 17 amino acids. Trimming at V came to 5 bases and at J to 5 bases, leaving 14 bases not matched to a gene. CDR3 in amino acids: CASSPPGRWGGTGELFF. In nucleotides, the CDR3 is TGTGCCAGCAGTCCTCCGGGTCGATGGGGGGGAACCGGGGAGCTGTTTTTT.

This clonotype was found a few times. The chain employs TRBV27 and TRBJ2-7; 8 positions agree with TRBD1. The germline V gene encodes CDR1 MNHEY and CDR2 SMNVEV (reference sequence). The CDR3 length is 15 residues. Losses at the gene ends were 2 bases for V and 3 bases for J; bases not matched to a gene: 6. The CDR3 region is CASSLATGTGYEQYF. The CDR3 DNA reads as TGTGCCAGCAGTTTAGCTACCGGGACAGGCTACGAGCAGTACTTC.

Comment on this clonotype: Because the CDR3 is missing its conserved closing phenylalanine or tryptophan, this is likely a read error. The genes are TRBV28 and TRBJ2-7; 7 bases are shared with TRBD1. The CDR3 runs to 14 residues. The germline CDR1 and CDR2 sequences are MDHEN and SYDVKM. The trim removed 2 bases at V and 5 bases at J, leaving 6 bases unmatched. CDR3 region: CASSLTGQYNEQYC. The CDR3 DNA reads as TGTGCCAGCAGTTTAACGGGACAGTACAACGAGCAGTACTGC.

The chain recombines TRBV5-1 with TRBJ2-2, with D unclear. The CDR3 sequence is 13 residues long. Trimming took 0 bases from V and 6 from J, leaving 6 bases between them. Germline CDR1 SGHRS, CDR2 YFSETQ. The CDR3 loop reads CASSLDGSGELFF. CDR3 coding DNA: TGCGCCAGCAGCTTGGATGGGTCCGGGGAGCTGTTTTTT.

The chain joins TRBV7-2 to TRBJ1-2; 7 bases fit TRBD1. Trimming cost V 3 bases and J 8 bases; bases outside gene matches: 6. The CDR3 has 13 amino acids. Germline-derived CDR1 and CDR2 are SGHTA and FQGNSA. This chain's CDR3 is CASSFETGWGYTF. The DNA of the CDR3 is TGTGCCAGCAGCTTCGAGACAGGGTGGGGCTACACCTTC.

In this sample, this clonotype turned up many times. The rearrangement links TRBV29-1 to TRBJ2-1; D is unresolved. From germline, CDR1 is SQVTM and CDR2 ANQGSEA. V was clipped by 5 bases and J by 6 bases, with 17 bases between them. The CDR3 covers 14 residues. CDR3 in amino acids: CSVLDARASNEQFF. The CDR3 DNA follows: TGCAGCGTTTTGGACGCCCGCGCCAGCAATGAGCAGTTCTTC.

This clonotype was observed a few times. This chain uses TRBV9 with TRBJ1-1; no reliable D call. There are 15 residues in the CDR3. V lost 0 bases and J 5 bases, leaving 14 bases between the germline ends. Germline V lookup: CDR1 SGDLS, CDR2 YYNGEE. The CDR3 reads CASSVAGAVGTEAFF. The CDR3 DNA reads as TGTGCCAGCAGCGTAGCTGGAGCCGTGGGAACTGAAGCTTTCTTT.

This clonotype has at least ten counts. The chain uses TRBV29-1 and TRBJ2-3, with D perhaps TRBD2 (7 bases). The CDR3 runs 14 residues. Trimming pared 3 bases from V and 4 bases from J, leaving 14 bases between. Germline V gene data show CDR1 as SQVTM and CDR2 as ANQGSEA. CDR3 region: CSVELEGGPDTQYF. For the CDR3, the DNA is TGCAGCGTTGAGTTGGAGGGGGGGCCAGATACGCAGTATTTT.

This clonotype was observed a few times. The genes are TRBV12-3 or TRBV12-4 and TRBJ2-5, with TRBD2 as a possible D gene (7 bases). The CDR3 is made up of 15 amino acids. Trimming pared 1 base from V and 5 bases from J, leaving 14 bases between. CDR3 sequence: CASSLGRGARETQYF. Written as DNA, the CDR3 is TGTGCCAGCAGTTTAGGTCGGGGGGCCAGGGAGACCCAGTACTTC.

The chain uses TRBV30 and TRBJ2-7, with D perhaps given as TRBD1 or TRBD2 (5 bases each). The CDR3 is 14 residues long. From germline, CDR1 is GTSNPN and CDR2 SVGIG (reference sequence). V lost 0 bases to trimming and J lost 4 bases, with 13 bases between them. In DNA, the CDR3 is TGTGCCTGGAGTGTACGGGGCATAACTTACGAGCAGTACTTC. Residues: CAWSVRGITYEQYF.

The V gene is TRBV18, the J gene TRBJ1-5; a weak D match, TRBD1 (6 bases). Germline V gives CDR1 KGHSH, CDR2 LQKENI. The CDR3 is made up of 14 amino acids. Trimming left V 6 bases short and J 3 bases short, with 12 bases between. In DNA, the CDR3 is TGTGCCAGCTCTCCCGACAGGTACAATCAGCCCCAGCATTTT. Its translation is CASSPDRYNQPQHF.

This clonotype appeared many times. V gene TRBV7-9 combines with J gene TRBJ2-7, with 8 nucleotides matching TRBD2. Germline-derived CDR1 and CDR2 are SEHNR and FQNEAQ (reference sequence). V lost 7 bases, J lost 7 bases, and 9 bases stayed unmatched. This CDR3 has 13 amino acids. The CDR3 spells CASIGAGDEEQYF. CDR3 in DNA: TGTGCCAGCATAGGAGCGGGGGATGAGGAGCAGTACTTC.

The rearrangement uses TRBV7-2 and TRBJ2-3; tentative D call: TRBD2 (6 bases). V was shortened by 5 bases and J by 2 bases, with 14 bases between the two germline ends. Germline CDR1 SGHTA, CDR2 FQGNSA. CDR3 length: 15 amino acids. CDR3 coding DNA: TGTGCCAGCAGCACACGGGTAGCGGTCACAGATACGCAGTATTTT. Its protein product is CASSTRVAVTDTQYF.

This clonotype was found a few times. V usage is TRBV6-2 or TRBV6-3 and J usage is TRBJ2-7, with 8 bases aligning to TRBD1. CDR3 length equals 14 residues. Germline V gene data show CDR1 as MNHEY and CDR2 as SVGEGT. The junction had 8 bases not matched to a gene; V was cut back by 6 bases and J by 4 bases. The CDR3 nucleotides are TGTGCCAGCAGACGAACAGGGGGGAATTACGAGCAGTACTTC. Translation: CASRRTGGNYEQYF.

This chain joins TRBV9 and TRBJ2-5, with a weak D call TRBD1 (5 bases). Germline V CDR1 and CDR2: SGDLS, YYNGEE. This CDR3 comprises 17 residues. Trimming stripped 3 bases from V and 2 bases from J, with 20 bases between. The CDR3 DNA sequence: TGTGCCAGCAGCGCAGGGATTTCGGACGGCATACAAGAGACCCAGTACTTC. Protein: CASSAGISDGIQETQYF.

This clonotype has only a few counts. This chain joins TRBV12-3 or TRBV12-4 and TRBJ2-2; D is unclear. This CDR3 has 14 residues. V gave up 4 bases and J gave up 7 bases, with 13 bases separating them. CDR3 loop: CASSSPYIGGELFF. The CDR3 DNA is TGTGCCAGCAGTTCCCCGTATATAGGCGGGGAGCTGTTTTTT.